This TCR beta chain was recovered during a study of T cells in Graves' hyperthyroidism and ophthalmopathy. As for the study in general: Upon initial diagnosis and before any treatment, peripheral blood was collected. The study's findings and limits: In blood, most of the thyroid clonotypes expanded above 0.001 were also present.

This clonotype was seen many times. What it binds is unknown. The source material, RNA transcripts, was used to amplify TCR beta CDR3 regions. Researchers ran a first-round RT-PCR on the TCR CDR3 using the HTBI primer set. TCRdb re-derived calls from the multiplex PCR reads in MiXCR, one entry per CDR3 protein. Of approximately 370,000 distinct CDR3 sequences listed, roughly 17% are singletons. Clinical symptoms, serum thyroxine, TRAb, thyroid ultrasound and orbital computed tomography informed diagnoses. Ahead of any ophthalmopathy symptoms, the blood sample was obtained at the first diagnosis of hyperthyroidism. The V segment lost 2 bases and the J segment 4 bases; nucleotides outside the gene matches: 7. The CDR3 is 16 residues long. Germline CDR1 is LNHNV and CDR2 is YYDKDF (reference sequence).

The rearrangement links TRBV15 to TRBJ2-3; 9 positions agree with TRBD2. Sequences were obtained from blood. The source of this sequence is a woman in her 30s with Graves' hyperthyroidism that later progressed to Graves' ophthalmopathy. The CDR3, as DNA: TGTGCCACCAGCAGACGGCGGACTAGCGCCCCAGATACGCAGTATTTT. Translating gives CATSRRRTSAPDTQYF.